A selection of T cell receptor beta chains follows, all from one sample in a study of cytomegalovirus exposure and HLA in healthy donors. The data were produced by immunoSEQ multiplex PCR, yet TCRdb's version contains in-frame clones alone and is incomplete. The sample lists around 300,000 clones, approximately 86% occurring once. The specimen sequenced was PBMCs. The receptor set was obtained from a woman under 30 in good health and CMV-seronegative. CDR3s leave out the opening cysteine and the closing phenylalanine or tryptophan.

>TRBJ1-3|TRBV7-3
ASSPGFSGNTIY
>TRBJ1-5|TRBV7-2
ASSLGGGQPQH
>TRBJ2-7|TRBV13
ASSLNREWGEQY
>TRBJ2-2|TRBV11-3
ASSPNRRNTGELF
>TRBJ1-1|TRBV5-1
ASSPQEDTEAF
>TRBJ2-3|TRBV28
ASSRVRASTDTQY
>TRBJ2-3|TRBV29-1
SAPRASGPTDTQY
>TRBJ1-5|TRBV10-1
ASSEGGANQPQH
>TRBJ2-1|TRBV7-9
ASSPRTSETYNEQF
>TRBJ1-5|TRBV6-5
ASSSQGAGQPQH
>TRBJ2-1|TRBV7-3
ASSSRSGPGTGNEQF
>TRBJ1-1|TRBV29-1
SFLYGENTEAF
>TRBJ2-1|TRBV6-1
ASSSTGANEQF
>TRBJ2-2|TRBV5-5
ASSLGRSGGAGTGELF
>TRBJ1-1|TRBV7-3
ASSLDGGGFVAF
>TRBJ1-4|TRBV7-9
ASSPDRVLNEKLF
>TRBJ1-4|TRBV25-1
ASSAPGKSNEKLF
>TRBJ1-2|TRBV18
ASSPEGAWAGYT
>TRBJ2-3|TRBV9
ASSVGPGESTDTQY
>TRBJ2-7|TRBV27
ASSLLFPYEQY
>TRBJ2-7|TRBV4-1
ASSQEVALYEQY
>TRBJ1-2|TRBV5-1
ASSFTGGLNYGYT
>TRBJ1-2|TRBV4-2
ASSQDLTGVYGYT
>TRBJ2-3|TRBV19
ASQRDSGPDTQY
>TRBJ1-5|TRBV19
ASSTQGSSNQPQH
>TRBJ1-2|TRBV7-2
ASSTRTLRGGYT
>TRBJ2-3|TRBV28
ASRLGTGGWDTQY
>TRBJ1-1|TRBV18
ASSPMDNPNTEAF
>TRBJ1-6|TRBV18
ASSRDPGLNSPLH
>TRBJ2-1|TRBV7-9
ASSPRLAGGPNEQF
>TRBJ1-4|TRBV18
ASSPGTGYEKLF
>TRBJ2-1|TRBV29-1
SVEESGEVYNEQF
>TRBJ2-7|TRBV25-1
ASSVGLGGYEQY
>TRBJ1-1|TRBV7-3
ASSPRGYTEAF
>TRBJ1-3|TRBV9
ASSDRLFSGNTIY
>TRBJ2-7|TRBV7-9
ASSLVLAGLREQY
>TRBJ2-3|TRBV11-1
ASSWGQGTDTQY
>TRBJ1-2|TRBV15
ATSRDRRDGYT
>TRBJ1-5|TRBV5-1
ASSLEYSPKQPQH
>TRBJ2-7|TRBV29-1
SVNTGDYEQY
>TRBJ2-7|TRBV19
ASSITQGGDEQY
>TRBJ1-5|TRBV28
ASSEITGGGNQPQH
>TRBJ1-1|TRBV18
ASSPPTGPGTEAF
>TRBJ1-4|TRBV10-1
ASSEAGRNEKLF
>TRBJ1-1|TRBV13
ASRLDRGKLEAF
>TRBJ1-2|TRBV20-1
TTGQGHGYT
>TRBJ2-2|TRBV7-9
ASSLPRMGQGAAGELF
>TRBJ1-5|TRBV4-1
ASSQVRTGRGDQPQH
>TRBJ1-2|TRBV10-3
AISAALGDYGYT
>TRBJ2-1|TRBV4-1
ASSQTSGGISYNEQF
>TRBJ2-7|TRBV6-5
ASSSHRRTVPYEQY
>TRBJ2-1|TRBV7-6
ASSPRAPGAYNEQF